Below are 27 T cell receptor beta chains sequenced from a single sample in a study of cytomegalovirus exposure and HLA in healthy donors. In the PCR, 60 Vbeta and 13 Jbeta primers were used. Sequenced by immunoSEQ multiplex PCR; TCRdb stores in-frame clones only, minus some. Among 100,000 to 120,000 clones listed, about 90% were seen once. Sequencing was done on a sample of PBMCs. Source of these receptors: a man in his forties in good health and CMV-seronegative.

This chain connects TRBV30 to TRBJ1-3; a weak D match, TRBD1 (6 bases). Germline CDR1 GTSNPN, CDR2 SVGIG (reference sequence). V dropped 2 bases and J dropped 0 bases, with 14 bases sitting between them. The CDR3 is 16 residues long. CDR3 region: CAWSFGTPSSGNTIYF. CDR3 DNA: TGTGCCTGGAGTTTCGGGACACCATCCTCTGGAAACACCATATATTTT.

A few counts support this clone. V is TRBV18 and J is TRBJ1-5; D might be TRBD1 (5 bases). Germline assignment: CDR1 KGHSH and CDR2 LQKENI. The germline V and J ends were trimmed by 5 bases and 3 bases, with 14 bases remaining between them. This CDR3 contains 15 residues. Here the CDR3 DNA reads TGTGCCAGCTCAGAACGTGGACACCTCAATCAGCCCCAGCATTTT. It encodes CASSERGHLNQPQHF.

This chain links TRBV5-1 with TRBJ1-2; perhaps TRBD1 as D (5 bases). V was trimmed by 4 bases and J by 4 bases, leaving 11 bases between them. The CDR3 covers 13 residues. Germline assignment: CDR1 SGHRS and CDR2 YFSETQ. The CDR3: CASSQPDSYGYTF. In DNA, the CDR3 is TGCGCCAGCAGCCAACCCGACAGCTATGGCTACACCTTC.

CDR3 sequence (DNA): TGCGCCAGCAGGCGGACAGCCATCACCTCCACAGATACGCAGTATTTT. Protein sequence: CASRRTAITSTDTQYF. This chain connects TRBV5-1 to TRBJ2-3; D is possibly TRBD1 (6 bases). CDR1 and CDR2 (germline): SGHRS, YFSETQ. CDR3 length: 16 residues. V was trimmed by 5 bases and J by 2 bases, leaving 18 bases between them. The whole variable domain, remainder taken from reference TRBV5-1 and TRBJ2-3, is KAGVTQTPRYLIKTRGQQVTLSCSPISGHRSVSWYQQTPGQGLQFLFEYFSETQRNKGNFPGRFSGRQFSNSRSEMNVSTLELGDSALYLCASRRTAITSTDTQYFGPGTRLTVL.

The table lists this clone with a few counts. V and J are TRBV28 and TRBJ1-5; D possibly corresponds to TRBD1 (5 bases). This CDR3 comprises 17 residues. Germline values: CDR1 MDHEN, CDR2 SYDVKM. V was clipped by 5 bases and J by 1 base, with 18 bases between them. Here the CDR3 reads CASSPPARVRSNQPQHF. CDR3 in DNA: TGTGCCAGCAGTCCGCCCGCCAGGGTTCGGAGCAATCAGCCCCAGCATTTT.

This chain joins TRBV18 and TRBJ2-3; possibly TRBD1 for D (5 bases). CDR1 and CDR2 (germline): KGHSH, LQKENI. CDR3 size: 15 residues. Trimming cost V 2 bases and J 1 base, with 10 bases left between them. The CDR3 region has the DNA TGTGCCAGCTCACCAAGCCAGGGCCGCACAGATACGCAGTATTTT. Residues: CASSPSQGRTDTQYF.

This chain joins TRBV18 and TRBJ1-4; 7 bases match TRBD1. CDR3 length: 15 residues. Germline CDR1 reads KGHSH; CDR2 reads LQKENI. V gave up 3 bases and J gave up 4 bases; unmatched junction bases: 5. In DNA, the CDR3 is TGTGCCAGCTCACCTGGGACAGCAAGTAATGAAAAACTGTTTTTT. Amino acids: CASSPGTASNEKLFF. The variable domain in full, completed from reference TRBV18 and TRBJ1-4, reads NAGVMQNPRHLVRRRGQEARLRCSPMKGHSHVYWYRQLPEEGLKFMVYLQKENIIDESGMPKERFSAEFPKEGPSILRIQQVVRGDSAAYFCASSPGTASNEKLFFGSGTQLSVL.

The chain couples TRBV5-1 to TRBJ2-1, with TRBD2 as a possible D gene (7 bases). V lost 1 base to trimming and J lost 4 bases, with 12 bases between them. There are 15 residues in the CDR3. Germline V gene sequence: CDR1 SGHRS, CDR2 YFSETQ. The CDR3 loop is CASSLSRGGYNEQFF. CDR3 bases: TGCGCCAGCAGCTTGTCCAGGGGAGGGTACAATGAGCAGTTCTTC.

The chain's CDR3 is CASSLEGLRSPLHF. The CDR3 nucleotides are TGTGCCAGCAGTTTGGAGGGGTTGCGCTCACCCCTCCACTTT. The chain is built from TRBV6-5 and TRBJ1-6; possibly TRBD1 for D (5 bases). The CDR3 contains 14 residues. Germline lookup yields CDR1 MNHEY and CDR2 SVGAGI. V gave up 4 bases and J gave up 10 bases, with 14 bases separating them.

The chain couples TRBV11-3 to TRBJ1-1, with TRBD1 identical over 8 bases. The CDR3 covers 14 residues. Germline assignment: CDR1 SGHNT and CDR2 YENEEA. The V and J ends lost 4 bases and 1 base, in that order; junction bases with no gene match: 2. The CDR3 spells CASSSTGENTEAFF. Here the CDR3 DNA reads TGTGCCAGCAGCTCGACAGGGGAGAACACTGAAGCTTTCTTT.

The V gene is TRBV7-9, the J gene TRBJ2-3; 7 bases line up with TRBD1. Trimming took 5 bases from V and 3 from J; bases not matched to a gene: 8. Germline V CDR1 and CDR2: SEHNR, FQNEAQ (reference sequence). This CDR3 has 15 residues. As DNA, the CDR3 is TGTGCCAGCAGCCCCGGGGACAGAGTGACAGATACGCAGTATTTT. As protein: CASSPGDRVTDTQYF. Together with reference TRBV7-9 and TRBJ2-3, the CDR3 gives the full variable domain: DTGVSQNPRHKITKRGQNVTFRCDPISEHNRLYWYRQTLGQGPEFLTYFQNEAQLEKSRLLSDRFSAERPKGSFSTLEIQRTEQGDSAMYLCASSPGDRVTDTQYFGPGTRLTVL.

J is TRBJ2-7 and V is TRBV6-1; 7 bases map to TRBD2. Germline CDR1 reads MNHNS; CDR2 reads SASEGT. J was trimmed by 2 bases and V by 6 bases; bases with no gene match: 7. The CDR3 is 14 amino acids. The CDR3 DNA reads TGTGCCAGCAGGCGGGGGTTCGGCCCCTACGAGCAGTACTTC. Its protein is CASRRGFGPYEQYF.

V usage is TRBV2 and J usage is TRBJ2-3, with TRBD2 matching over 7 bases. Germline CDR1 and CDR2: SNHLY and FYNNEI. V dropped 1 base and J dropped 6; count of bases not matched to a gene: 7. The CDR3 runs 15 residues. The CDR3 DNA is TGTGCCAGCAGTGAAGGGGGCCTAGCGGTCGATACGCAGTATTTT. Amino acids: CASSEGGLAVDTQYF.

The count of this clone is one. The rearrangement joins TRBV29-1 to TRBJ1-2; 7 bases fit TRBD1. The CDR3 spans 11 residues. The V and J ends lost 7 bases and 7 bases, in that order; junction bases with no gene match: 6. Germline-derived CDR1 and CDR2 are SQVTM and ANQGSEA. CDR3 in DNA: TGCAGCGCCGACAGGGATCGTGGCTACACCTTC. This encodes CSADRDRGYTF. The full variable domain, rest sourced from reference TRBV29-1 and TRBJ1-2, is SAVISQKPSRDICQRGTSLTIQCQVDSQVTMMFWYRQQPGQSLTLIATANQGSEATYESGFVIDKFPISRPNLTFSTLTVSNMSPEDSSIYLCSADRDRGYTFGSGTRLTVV.

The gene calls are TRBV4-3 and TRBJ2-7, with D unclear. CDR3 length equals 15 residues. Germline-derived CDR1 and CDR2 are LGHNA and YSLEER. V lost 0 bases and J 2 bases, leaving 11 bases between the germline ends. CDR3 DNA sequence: TGCGCCAGCAGCCAAGATTCAGGATTTACCTACGAGCAGTACTTC. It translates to CASSQDSGFTYEQYF.

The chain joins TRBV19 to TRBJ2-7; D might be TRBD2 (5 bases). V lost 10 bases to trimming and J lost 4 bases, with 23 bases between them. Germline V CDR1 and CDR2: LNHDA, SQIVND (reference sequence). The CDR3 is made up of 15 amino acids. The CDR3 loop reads CATSLRVGLTYEQYF. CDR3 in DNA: TGTGCCACCAGTTTGCGGGTAGGGCTTACTTACGAGCAGTACTTC. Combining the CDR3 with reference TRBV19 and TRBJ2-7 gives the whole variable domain DGGITQSPKYLFRKEGQNVTLSCEQNLNHDAMYWYRQDPGQGLRLIYYSQIVNDFQKGDIAEGYSVSREKKESFPLTVTSAQKNPTAFYLCATSLRVGLTYEQYFGPGTRLTVT.

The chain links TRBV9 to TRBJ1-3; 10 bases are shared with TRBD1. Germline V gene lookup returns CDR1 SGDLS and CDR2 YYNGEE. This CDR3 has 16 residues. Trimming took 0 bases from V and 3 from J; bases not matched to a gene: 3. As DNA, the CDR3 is TGTGCCAGCAGCGTAGACGGGACAGGGGTTGGAAACACCATATATTTT. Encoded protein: CASSVDGTGVGNTIYF.

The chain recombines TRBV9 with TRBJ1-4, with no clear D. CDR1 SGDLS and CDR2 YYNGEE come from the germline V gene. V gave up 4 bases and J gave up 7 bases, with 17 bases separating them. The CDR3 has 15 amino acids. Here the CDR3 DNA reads TGTGCCAGCAGCCCGCCGGGCGGGGTGGGTGAAAAACTGTTTTTT. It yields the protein CASSPPGGVGEKLFF.

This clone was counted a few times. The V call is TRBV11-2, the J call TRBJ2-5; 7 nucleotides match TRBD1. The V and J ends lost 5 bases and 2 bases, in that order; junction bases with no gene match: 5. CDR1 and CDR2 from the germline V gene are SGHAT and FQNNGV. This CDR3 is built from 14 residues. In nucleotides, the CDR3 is TGTGCCAGCAGCCGAGGGGGCGGTCAAGAGACCCAGTACTTC. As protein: CASSRGGGQETQYF.

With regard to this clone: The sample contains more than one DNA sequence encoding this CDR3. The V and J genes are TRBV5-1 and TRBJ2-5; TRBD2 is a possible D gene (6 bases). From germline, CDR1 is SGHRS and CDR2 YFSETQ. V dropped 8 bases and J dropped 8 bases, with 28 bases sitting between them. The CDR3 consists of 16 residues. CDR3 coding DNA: TGCGCCAGTAGGGCACCAGGACTAAGTACCGTAGAAACCCAGTACTTC. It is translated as CASRAPGLSTVETQYF.

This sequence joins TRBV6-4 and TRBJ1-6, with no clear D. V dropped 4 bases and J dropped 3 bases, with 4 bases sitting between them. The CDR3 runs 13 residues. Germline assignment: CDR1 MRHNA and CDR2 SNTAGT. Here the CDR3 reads CASSALYNSPLHF. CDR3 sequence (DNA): TGTGCCAGCAGTGCCCTCTATAATTCACCCCTCCACTTT.

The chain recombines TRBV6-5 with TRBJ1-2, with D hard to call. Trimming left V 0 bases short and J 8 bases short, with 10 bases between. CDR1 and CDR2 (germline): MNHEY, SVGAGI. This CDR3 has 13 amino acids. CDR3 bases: TGTGCCAGCAGTTACTCCGGGTTAGGCGGCTACACCTTC. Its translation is CASSYSGLGGYTF.

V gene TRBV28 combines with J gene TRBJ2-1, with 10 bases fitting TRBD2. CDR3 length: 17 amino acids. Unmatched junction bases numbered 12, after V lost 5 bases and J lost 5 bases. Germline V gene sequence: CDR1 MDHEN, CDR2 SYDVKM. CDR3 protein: CASSKSSGGIINNEQFF. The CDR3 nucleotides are TGTGCCAGCAGTAAATCTAGCGGGGGCATTATAAACAATGAGCAGTTCTTC.

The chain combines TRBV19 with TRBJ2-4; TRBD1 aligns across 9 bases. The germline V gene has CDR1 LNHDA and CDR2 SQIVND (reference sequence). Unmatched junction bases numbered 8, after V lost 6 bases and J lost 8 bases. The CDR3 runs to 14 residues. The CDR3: CASRSRDRVDIQYF. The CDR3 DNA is TGTGCCAGTAGATCCCGGGACAGGGTCGACATTCAGTACTTC. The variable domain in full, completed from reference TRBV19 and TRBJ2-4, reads DGGITQSPKYLFRKEGQNVTLSCEQNLNHDAMYWYRQDPGQGLRLIYYSQIVNDFQKGDIAEGYSVSREKKESFPLTVTSAQKNPTAFYLCASRSRDRVDIQYFGAGTRLSVL.

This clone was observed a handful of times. The CDR3 DNA sequence: TGCGCCAGCAGCTTGGTACCAGTCTATGAGCAGTTCTTC. This translates into CASSLVPVYEQFF. The V call is TRBV5-1, the J call TRBJ2-1, with D hard to call. Germline-derived CDR1 and CDR2 are SGHRS and YFSETQ. V gave up 0 bases and J gave up 8 bases, with 9 bases separating them. The CDR3 contains 13 residues.

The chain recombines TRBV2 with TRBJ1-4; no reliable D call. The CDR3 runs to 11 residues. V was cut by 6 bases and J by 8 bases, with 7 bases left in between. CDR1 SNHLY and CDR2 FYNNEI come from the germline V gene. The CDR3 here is CASSPQEKLFF. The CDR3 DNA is TGTGCCAGCAGCCCTCAGGAAAAACTGTTTTTT.

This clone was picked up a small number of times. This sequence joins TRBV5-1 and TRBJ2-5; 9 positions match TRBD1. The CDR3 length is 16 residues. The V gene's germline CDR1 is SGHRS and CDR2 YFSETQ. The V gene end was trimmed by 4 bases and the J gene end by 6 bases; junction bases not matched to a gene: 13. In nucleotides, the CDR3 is TGCGCCAGCAGCCCAGCCCTACAGGGGGCGGGGAAGACCCAGTACTTC. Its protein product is CASSPALQGAGKTQYF. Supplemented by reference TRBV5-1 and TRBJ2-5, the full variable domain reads KAGVTQTPRYLIKTRGQQVTLSCSPISGHRSVSWYQQTPGQGLQFLFEYFSETQRNKGNFPGRFSGRQFSNSRSEMNVSTLELGDSALYLCASSPALQGAGKTQYFGPGTRLLVL.